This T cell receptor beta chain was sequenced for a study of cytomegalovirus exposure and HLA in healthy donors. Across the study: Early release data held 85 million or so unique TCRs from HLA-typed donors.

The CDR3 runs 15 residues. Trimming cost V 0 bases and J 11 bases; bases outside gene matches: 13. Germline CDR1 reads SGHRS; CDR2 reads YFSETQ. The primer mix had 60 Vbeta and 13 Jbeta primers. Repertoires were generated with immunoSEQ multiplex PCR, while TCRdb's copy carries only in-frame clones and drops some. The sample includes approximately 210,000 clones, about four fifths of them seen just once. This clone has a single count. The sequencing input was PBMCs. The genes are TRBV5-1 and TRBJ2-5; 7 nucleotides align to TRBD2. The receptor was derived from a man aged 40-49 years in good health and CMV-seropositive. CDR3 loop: CASSLGSGGTSQQYF. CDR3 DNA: TGCGCCAGCAGCTTGGGCTCGGGAGGTACGAGTCAGCAGTACTTC.